This record looks at one TCR beta chain sequence and its context. Per germline, CDR1 SGHTA and CDR2 FQGTGA. This CDR3 contains 14 residues. Trimming took 0 bases from V and 7 from J; bases not matched to a gene: 4. Produced via immunoSEQ multiplex PCR; TCRdb's table is partial and in-frame only. The sample shows 350,000 to 450,000 clones, less than 85% of them seen only once. This sample is part of a study of blood T cell repertoires in COVID-19. Overall study: Specimens from acute and convalescent COVID-19 originated in the United States, Italy and Spain.

Sequenced sample: peripheral blood. The chain recombines TRBV7-3 with TRBJ1-2, with 8 bases that match TRBD1. This TCR derives from a woman between 18 and 29 years old with acute or convalescent COVID-19. CDR3 bases: TGTGCCAGCAGCTTAACTCCAGGGGGCTTTGGCTACACCTTC. It codes for CASSLTPGGFGYTF.